This T cell receptor beta chain was documented in a study of CD8 T cells in Susac syndrome. Findings and caveats of the study: The study admitted that it had a relatively small number of individuals in its TCR sequencing and HLA analysis.

TCR beta sequencing was performed on blood CD8+ and CD4+ T cells. TEMRA cells were FACS-enriched, while CD8+ and CD4+ T cells were negatively isolated. Trimming stripped 5 bases from V and 4 bases from J, with 10 bases between. The CDR3 loop spans 13 amino acids. Germline V CDR1 and CDR2: SGHTA, FQGNSA. Random hexamers were used to reverse transcribe the RNA input (about 0.5 to 1 ug). TCR beta CDR3 was amplified by immunoSEQ covering 54 Vbeta and 13 Jbeta. TCRdb called the immunoSEQ multiplex PCR reads again in MiXCR, with one record for every CDR3 protein. The table shows over 95,000 distinct CDR3 sequences, with roughly 90% occurring only once. Of note for this clonotype: Its antigen remains unidentified.

This sequence was found in a human donor in good health. The material sequenced was CD8+ T cells from PBMCs. This chain connects TRBV7-2 to TRBJ2-3; D is ambiguous. CDR3: CASSPSRPDTQYF. CDR3 nucleotide sequence: TGTGCCAGCAGCCCCTCCCGGCCAGATACGCAGTATTTT.